This record concerns one T cell receptor (beta chain) sequence. This record comes from a study of shared T cell receptors in the human thymus. Germline V gene lookup returns CDR1 SEHNR and CDR2 FQNEAQ (reference sequence). This CDR3 comprises 16 residues. The V end was cut by 1 base, the J end by 2 bases, with 15 bases between. Some clones are missing from TCRdb's copy, which holds only in-frame ones; the method was immunoSEQ multiplex PCR. The table records some 760,000 clones, 80% to 90% of them present only once. These data were also filed under a second study, of human thymus T cells. From that paper: From resections taken during corrective heart surgery, the thymus tissue was obtained. Gene usage for V and J segments appeared biased in thymic and blood repertoires. Related research reported highly overlapping thymic repertoires among unrelated individuals.

V usage is TRBV7-9 and J usage is TRBJ2-7; D perhaps matches TRBD1 (7 bases). Input material: thymocytes. This TCR was sampled from a girl less than two years old with a congenital heart defect. CDR3 in DNA: TGTGCCAGCAGCTTAGATCGACAGGGACTTACCTACGAGCAGTACTTC. Translating gives CASSLDRQGLTYEQYF.